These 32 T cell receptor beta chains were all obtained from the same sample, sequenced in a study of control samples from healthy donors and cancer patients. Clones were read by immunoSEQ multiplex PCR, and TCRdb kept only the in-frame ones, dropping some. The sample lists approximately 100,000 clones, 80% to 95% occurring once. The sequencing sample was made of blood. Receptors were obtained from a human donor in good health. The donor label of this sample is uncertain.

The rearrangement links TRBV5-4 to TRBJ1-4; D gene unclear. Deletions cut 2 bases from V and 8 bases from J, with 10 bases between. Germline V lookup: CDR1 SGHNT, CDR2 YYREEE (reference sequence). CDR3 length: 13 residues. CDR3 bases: TGTGCCAGCAGCTTCGACGGGAGGGAAAAACTGTTTTTT. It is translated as CASSFDGREKLFF.

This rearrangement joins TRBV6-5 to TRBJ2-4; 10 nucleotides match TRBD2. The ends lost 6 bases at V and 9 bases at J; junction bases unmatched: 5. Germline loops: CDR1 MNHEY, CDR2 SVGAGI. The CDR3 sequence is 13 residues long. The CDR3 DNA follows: TGTGCCAGCAGGGGGACTAGCGTGGGCATTCAGTACTTC. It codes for CASRGTSVGIQYF.

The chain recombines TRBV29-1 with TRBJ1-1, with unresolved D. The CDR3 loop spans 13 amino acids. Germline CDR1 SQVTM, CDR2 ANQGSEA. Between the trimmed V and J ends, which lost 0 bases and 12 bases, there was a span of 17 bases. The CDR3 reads CSVEDHTIPGTFF. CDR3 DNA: TGCAGCGTTGAAGATCACACAATCCCCGGGACTTTCTTT.

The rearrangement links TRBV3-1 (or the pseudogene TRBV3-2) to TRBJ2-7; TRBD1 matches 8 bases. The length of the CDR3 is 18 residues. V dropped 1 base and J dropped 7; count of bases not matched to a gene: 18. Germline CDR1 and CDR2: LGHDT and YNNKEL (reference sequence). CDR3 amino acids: CASSQAPQGASLGWEQYF. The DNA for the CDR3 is TGTGCCAGCAGCCAAGCGCCGCAGGGGGCGAGTTTGGGATGGGAGCAGTACTTC.

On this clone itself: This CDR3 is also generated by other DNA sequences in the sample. CDR3 region: CATSRDKGSNEKLFF. Written as DNA, the CDR3 is TGTGCCACCAGCAGAGATAAAGGGTCTAATGAAAAACTGTTTTTT. The chain is built from TRBV15 and TRBJ1-4; D is uncertain. The CDR3 spans 15 residues. Per the germline V gene, CDR1 is LNHNV and CDR2 is YYDKDF (reference sequence). V shed 0 bases and J shed 3 bases, with 8 bases lying between them.

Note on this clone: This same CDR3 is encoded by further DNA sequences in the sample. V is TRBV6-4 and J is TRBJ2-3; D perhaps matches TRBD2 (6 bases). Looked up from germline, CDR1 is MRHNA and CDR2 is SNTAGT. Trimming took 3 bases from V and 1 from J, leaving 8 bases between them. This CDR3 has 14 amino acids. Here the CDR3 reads CASSEGGGTDTQYF. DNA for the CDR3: TGTGCCAGCAGTGAAGGCGGGGGCACAGATACGCAGTATTTT.

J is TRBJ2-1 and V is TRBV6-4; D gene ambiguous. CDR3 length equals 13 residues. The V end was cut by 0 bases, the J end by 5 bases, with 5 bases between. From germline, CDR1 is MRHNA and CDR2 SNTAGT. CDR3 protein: CASSDSAHNEQFF. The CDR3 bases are TGTGCCAGCAGTGACTCGGCCCACAATGAGCAGTTCTTC.

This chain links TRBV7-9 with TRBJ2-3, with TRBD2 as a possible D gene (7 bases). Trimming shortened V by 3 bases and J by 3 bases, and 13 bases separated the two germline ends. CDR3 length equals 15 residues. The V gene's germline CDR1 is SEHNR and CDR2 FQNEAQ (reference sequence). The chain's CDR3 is CASSFGGGETDTQYF. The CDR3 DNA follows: TGTGCCAGCAGCTTTGGAGGGGGGGAGACAGATACGCAGTATTTT. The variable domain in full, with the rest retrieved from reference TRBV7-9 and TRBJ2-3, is DTGVSQNPRHKITKRGQNVTFRCDPISEHNRLYWYRQTLGQGPEFLTYFQNEAQLEKSRLLSDRFSAERPKGSFSTLEIQRTEQGDSAMYLCASSFGGGETDTQYFGPGTRLTVL.

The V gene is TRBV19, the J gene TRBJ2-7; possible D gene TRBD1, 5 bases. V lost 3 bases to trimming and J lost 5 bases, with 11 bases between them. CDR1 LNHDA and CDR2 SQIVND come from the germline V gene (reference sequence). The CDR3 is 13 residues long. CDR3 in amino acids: CASSIPGPHEQYF. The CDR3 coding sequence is TGTGCCAGTAGTATCCCAGGGCCGCACGAGCAGTACTTC.

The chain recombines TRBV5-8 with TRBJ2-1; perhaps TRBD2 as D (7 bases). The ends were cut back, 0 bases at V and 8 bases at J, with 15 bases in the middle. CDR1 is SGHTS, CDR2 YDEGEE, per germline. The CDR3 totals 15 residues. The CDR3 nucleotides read TGTGCCAGCAGCTTGGTGGGGGGGGCCTTCTATGAGCAGTTCTTC. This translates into CASSLVGGAFYEQFF.

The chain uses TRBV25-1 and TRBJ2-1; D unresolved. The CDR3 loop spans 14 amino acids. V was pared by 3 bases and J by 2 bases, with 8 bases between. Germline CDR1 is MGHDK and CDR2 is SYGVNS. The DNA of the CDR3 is TGTGCCAGCAGTGAGTCCGGCCCCTACAATGAGCAGTTCTTC. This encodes CASSESGPYNEQFF. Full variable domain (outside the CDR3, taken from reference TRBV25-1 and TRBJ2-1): EADIYQTPRYLVIGTGKKITLECSQTMGHDKMYWYQQDPGMELHLIHYSYGVNSTEKGDLSSESTVSRIRTEHFPLTLESARPSHTSQYLCASSESGPYNEQFFGPGTRLTVL.

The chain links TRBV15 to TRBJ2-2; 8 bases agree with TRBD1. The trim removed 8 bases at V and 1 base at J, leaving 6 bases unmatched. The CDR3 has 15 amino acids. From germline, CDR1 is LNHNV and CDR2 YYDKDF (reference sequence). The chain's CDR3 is CATHTGQGNTGELFF. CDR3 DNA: TGTGCCACCCATACCGGACAGGGGAACACCGGGGAGCTGTTTTTT. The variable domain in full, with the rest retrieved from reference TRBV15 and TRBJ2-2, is DAMVIQNPRYQVTQFGKPVTLSCSQTLNHNVMYWYQQKSSQAPKLLFHYYDKDFNNEADTPDNFQSRRPNTSFCFLDIRSPGLGDTAMYLCATHTGQGNTGELFFGEGSRLTVL.

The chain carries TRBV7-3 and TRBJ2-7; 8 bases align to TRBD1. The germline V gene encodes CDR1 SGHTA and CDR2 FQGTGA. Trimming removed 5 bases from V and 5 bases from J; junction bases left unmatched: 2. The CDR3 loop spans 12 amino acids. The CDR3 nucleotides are TGTGCCAGCAGCCAGACAGGGGACGAGCAGTACGTC. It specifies CASSQTGDEQYV.

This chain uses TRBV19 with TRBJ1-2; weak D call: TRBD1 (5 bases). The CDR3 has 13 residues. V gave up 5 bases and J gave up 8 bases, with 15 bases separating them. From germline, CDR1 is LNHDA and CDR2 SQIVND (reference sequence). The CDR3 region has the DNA TGTGCCAGTAGTTCCACAGGATTTCTAGGCTACACCTTC. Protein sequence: CASSSTGFLGYTF. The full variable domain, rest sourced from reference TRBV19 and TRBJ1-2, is DGGITQSPKYLFRKEGQNVTLSCEQNLNHDAMYWYRQDPGQGLRLIYYSQIVNDFQKGDIAEGYSVSREKKESFPLTVTSAQKNPTAFYLCASSSTGFLGYTFGSGTRLTVV.

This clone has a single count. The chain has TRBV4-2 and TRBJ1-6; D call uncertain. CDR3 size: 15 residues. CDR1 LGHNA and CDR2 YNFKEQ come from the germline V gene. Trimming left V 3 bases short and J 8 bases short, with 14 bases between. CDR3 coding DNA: TGTGCCAGCAGCCAGACACCGATCGGAGATTCACCCCTCCACTTT. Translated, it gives CASSQTPIGDSPLHF.

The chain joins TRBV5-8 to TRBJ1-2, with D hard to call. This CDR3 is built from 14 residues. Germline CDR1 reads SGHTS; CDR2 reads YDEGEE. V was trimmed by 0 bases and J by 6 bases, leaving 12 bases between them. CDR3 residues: CASSLEMGFDGYTF. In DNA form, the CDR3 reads TGTGCCAGCAGCTTGGAAATGGGATTCGATGGCTACACCTTC.

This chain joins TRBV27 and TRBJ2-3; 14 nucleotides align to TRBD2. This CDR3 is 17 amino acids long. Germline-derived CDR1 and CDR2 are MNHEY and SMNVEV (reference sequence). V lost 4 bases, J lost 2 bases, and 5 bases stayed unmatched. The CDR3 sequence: CASSSRLAGGDTDTQYF. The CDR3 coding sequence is TGTGCCAGCAGTTCTCGACTAGCGGGGGGGGACACAGATACGCAGTATTTT.

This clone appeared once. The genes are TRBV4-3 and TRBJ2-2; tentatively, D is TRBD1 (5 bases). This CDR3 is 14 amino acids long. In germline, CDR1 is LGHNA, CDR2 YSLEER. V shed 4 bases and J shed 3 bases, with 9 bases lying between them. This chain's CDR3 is CASSLGQHTGELFF. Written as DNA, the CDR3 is TGCGCCAGCAGCCTTGGACAACACACCGGGGAGCTGTTTTTT.

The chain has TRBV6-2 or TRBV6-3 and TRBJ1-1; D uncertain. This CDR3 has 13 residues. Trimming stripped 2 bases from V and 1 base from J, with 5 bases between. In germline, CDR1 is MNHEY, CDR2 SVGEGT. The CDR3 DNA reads TGTGCCAGCAGTTACGTCAAGAACACTGAAGCTTTCTTT. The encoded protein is CASSYVKNTEAFF.

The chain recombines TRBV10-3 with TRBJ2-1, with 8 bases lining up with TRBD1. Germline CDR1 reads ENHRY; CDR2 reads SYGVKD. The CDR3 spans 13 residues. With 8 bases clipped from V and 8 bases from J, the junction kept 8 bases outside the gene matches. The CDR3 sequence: CAISTGDNDEQFF. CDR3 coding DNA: TGTGCCATCTCGACAGGGGATAACGATGAGCAGTTCTTC.

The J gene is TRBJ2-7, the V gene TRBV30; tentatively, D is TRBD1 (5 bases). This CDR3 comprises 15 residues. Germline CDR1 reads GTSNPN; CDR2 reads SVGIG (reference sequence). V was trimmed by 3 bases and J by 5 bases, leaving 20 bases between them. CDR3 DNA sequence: TGTGCCTGGAGCGGTGGACACCGCGAAGGGGACGAGCAGTACTTC. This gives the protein CAWSGGHREGDEQYF.

CDR3 DNA sequence: TGTGCCAGCAGTGCCGCACGGGGGAACACTGAAGCTTTCTTT. It specifies CASSAARGNTEAFF. V usage is TRBV2 and J usage is TRBJ1-1; D unresolved. V was trimmed by 4 bases and J by 1 base, leaving 10 bases between them. The germline V gene encodes CDR1 SNHLY and CDR2 FYNNEI. This CDR3 is 14 amino acids long.

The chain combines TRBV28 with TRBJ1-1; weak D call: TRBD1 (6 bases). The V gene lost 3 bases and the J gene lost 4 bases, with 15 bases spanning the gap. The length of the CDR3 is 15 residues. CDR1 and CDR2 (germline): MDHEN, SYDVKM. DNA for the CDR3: TGTGCCAGCAGTTTTTTAAGAGGGGGTGCCACTGAAGCTTTCTTT. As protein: CASSFLRGGATEAFF.

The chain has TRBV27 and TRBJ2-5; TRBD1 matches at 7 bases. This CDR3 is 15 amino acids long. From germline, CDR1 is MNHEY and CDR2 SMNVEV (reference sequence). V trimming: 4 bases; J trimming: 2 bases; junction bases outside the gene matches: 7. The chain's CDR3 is CASSSRQGLQETQYF. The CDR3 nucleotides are TGTGCCAGCAGTTCCAGACAGGGTTTACAAGAGACCCAGTACTTC.

The CDR3, as DNA: TGCGCCAGCAGCCCGCAGCCACGGCAGAATGAAAAACTGTTTTTT. It codes for CASSPQPRQNEKLFF. The chain is built from TRBV5-1 and TRBJ1-4; D not certain. Germline CDR1 SGHRS, CDR2 YFSETQ. The CDR3 sequence is 15 residues long. The V and J ends lost 4 bases and 5 bases respectively, with 15 bases between them.

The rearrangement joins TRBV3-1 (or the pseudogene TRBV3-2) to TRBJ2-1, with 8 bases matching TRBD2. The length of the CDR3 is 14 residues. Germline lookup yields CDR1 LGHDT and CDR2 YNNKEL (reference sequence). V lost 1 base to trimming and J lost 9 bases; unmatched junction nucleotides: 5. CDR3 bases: TGTGCCAGCAGCCAAGCGGGGGGGCGGAGTGAGCAGTTCTTC. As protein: CASSQAGGRSEQFF.

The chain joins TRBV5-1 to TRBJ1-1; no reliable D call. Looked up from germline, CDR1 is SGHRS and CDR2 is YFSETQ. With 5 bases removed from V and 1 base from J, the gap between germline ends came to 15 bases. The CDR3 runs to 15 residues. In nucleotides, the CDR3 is TGCGCCAGCAGTCGCCTTGTAGGGCAGAACACTGAAGCTTTCTTT. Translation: CASSRLVGQNTEAFF.

The CDR3 bases are TGTGCCAGCGGGACAGGAGCTAACTATGGCTACACCTTC. It encodes CASGTGANYGYTF. The chain employs TRBV6-5 and TRBJ1-2; 8 positions agree with TRBD1. Germline V lookup: CDR1 MNHEY, CDR2 SVGAGI. This CDR3 region has 13 residues. V shed 8 bases, J shed 0 bases, and the junction held 2 bases outside the gene matches.

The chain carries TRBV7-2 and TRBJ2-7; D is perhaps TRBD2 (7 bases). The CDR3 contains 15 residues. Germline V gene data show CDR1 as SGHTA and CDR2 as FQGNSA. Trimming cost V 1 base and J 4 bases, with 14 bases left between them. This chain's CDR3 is CASSLGGGGHYEQYF. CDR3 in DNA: TGTGCCAGCAGCTTAGGAGGGGGGGGGCATTACGAGCAGTACTTC.

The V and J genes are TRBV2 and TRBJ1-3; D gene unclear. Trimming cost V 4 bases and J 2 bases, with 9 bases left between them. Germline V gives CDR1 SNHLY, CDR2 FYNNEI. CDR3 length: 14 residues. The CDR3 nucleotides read TGTGCCAGCAGTGTTGAGGGAACTGGAAACACCATATATTTT. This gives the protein CASSVEGTGNTIYF.

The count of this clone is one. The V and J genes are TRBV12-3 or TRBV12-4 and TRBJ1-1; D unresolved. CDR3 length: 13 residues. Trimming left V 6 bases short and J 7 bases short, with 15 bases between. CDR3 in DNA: TGTGCCAGCAGCCTGTATAGACGAATTGAAGCTTTCTTT. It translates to CASSLYRRIEAFF.

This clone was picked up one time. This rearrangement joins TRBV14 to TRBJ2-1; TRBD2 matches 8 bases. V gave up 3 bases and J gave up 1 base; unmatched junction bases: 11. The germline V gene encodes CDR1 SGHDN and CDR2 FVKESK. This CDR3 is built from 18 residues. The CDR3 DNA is TGTGCCAGCAGCCACCAAGCGGGGGCCCTTAATTCCTACAATGAGCAGTTCTTC. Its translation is CASSHQAGALNSYNEQFF.